This passage covers 9 T cell receptor beta chains from one sample sequenced in a study of blood T cell repertoires in COVID-19. The protocol was immunoSEQ multiplex PCR, while the TCRdb copy is restricted to in-frame clones and leaves out a portion. The sample carries under 400,000 clones, 90% recorded once. The specimen sequenced was peripheral blood. These receptors were collected from a man between 18 and 29 years old with active or convalescent COVID-19.

The chain uses TRBV27 and TRBJ1-4; D is undetermined. With 3 bases removed from V and 7 bases from J, the gap between germline ends came to 12 bases. CDR3 length: 14 amino acids. CDR1 is MNHEY and CDR2 is SMNVEV in the germline V gene (reference sequence). DNA of the CDR3: TGTGCCAGCAGTTTCGAGGGAGTTGGTGAAAAACTGTTTTTT. Translating gives CASSFEGVGEKLFF.

On this clone itself: At one end, the junction sequence differs from germline, possibly due to a read error. The chain links TRBV9 to TRBJ2-6; perhaps TRBD1 as D (5 bases). The germline CDR1 and CDR2 sequences are SGDLS and YYNGEE. The CDR3 consists of 19 residues. CDR3 DNA: TGTGCCAGCAGCGCTCCTCCGACACCTCTCAATTCTGGGGCCAACGTGCTGACTTTC. Translating gives CASSAPPTPLNSGANVLTF.

J is TRBJ2-2 and V is TRBV5-1, with D possibly being TRBD1 (5 bases). Trimming cost V 3 bases and J 3 bases, with 9 bases left between them. The CDR3 is 14 residues long. Germline V gene sequence: CDR1 SGHRS, CDR2 YFSETQ. In DNA, the CDR3 is TGCGCCAGCAGCTCCAGGGCGGACACCGGGGAGCTGTTTTTT. Translated: CASSSRADTGELFF. Complete variable domain (other parts from reference TRBV5-1 and TRBJ2-2): KAGVTQTPRYLIKTRGQQVTLSCSPISGHRSVSWYQQTPGQGLQFLFEYFSETQRNKGNFPGRFSGRQFSNSRSEMNVSTLELGDSALYLCASSSRADTGELFFGEGSRLTVL.

The chain carries TRBV4-3 and TRBJ1-6; 9 bases agree with TRBD1. The trim removed 8 bases at V and 7 bases at J, leaving 9 bases unmatched. This CDR3 has 15 residues. CDR1 and CDR2 from the germline V gene are LGHNA and YSLEER. The CDR3: CASSITGTGNSPLHF. The CDR3 coding sequence is TGCGCCAGCTCAATCACCGGGACAGGGAATTCACCCCTCCACTTT.

CDR3 amino acids: CASSSFDSSYEQYF. CDR3 DNA sequence: TGTGCCAGCAGCTCCTTCGACAGTTCCTACGAGCAGTACTTC. The J gene is TRBJ2-7, the V gene TRBV7-2; tentative D call: TRBD1 (5 bases). Germline CDR1 and CDR2: SGHTA and FQGNSA. The CDR3 sequence is 14 residues long. The V gene lost 4 bases and the J gene lost 1 base, with 11 bases spanning the gap.

The CDR3 bases are TGCGCCAGCAGCTTGGAAACACGCCGCACAGATACGCAGTATTTT. Its translation: CASSLETRRTDTQYF. This chain uses TRBV5-1 with TRBJ2-3; D gene uncertain. Germline values: CDR1 SGHRS, CDR2 YFSETQ. The CDR3 is made up of 15 amino acids. Between the trimmed V and J ends, which lost 0 bases and 1 base, there was a span of 9 bases.

The chain uses TRBV7-9 and TRBJ1-1, with D possibly TRBD1 on 5 matching bases. Germline V lookup: CDR1 SEHNR, CDR2 FQNEAQ (reference sequence). The CDR3 loop spans 16 amino acids. The V and J ends lost 3 bases and 1 base respectively, with 15 bases between them. The CDR3 loop is CASSLGGDLTNTEAFF. CDR3 in DNA: TGTGCCAGCAGCTTGGGGGGAGACCTTACGAACACTGAAGCTTTCTTT. Using reference TRBV7-9 and TRBJ1-1 for the parts outside the CDR3, the full variable domain is DTGVSQNPRHKITKRGQNVTFRCDPISEHNRLYWYRQTLGQGPEFLTYFQNEAQLEKSRLLSDRFSAERPKGSFSTLEIQRTEQGDSAMYLCASSLGGDLTNTEAFFGQGTRLTVV.

The CDR3 is CASSSTFGQANYGYTF. The CDR3, as DNA: TGTGCCAGCAGCTCTACTTTCGGACAGGCTAACTATGGCTACACCTTC. The chain joins TRBV7-2 to TRBJ1-2; 7 bases agree with TRBD1. The CDR3 spans 16 residues. The ends lost 4 bases at V and 0 bases at J; junction bases unmatched: 8. Looked up from germline, CDR1 is SGHTA and CDR2 is FQGNSA. Full variable domain (rest looked up from reference TRBV7-2 and TRBJ1-2): GAGVSQSPSNKVTEKGKDVELRCDPISGHTALYWYRQSLGQGLEFLIYFQGNSAPDKSGLPSDRFSAERTGGSVSTLTIQRTQQEDSAVYLCASSSTFGQANYGYTFGSGTRLTVV.

Concerning this clone: Different DNA sequences within this sample yield the same CDR3. V is TRBV19 and J is TRBJ1-1; the D gene is possibly TRBD1 (5 bases). The V end was cut by 3 bases, the J end by 2 bases, with 7 bases between. The V gene's germline CDR1 is LNHDA and CDR2 SQIVND (reference sequence). The CDR3 sequence is 13 residues long. CDR3 DNA: TGTGCCAGTAGTATTCAGGGTAACACTGAAGCTTTCTTT. Translating it yields CASSIQGNTEAFF.